Described below is a single T cell receptor (beta chain) sequence and its context. The antigen remains undetermined. This CDR3 region has 15 residues. CDR1 is SGHAT, CDR2 FQNNGV, per germline. V was pared by 8 bases and J by 7 bases, with 12 bases of the junction left unmatched. This record belongs to a study of T cell responses to AZD1222 COVID-19 vaccine. The study's findings and limits: Dominant CD4 TCR responses targeted spike regions 160-218 and 743-854. The study identified only six AZD1222 recipients as seropositive at baseline. Among the donors, most were white British and more were female, and clonal diversity was possibly underestimated. Variant regions that are unmutated are reportedly the target of nearly half of spike-specific TCRs.

The data were produced by immunoSEQ multiplex PCR, yet TCRdb's version contains in-frame clones alone and is incomplete. The data show about 76,000 clones, more than 70% seen once. The rearrangement joins TRBV11-2 to TRBJ1-4, with TRBD1 matching 8 bases. Material: peripheral blood, obtained on day 0 of AZD1222 vaccination. The TCR was taken from an adult in good health. The CDR3 loop is CASSRQGSVIEKLFF. For the CDR3, the DNA is TGTGCCAGCTCTAGACAGGGGTCAGTGATTGAAAAACTGTTTTTT.